This T cell receptor beta chain was obtained from a study of CD8 T cells in ankylosing spondylitis. Points from the study as a whole: What appeared characteristic of ankylosing spondylitis blood was a TCR beta motif of 7 or 8 highly homologous variants. Reported data indicate significant enrichment of disease-linked clones within matched ankylosing spondylitis synovial fluid.

The TCR beta libraries were generated through quantitative 5'-RACE incorporating molecular barcodes. TCRdb itself ran the 5' RACE reads through MiXCR, one entry per CDR3 protein. Seen here are hundreds of thousands of distinct CDR3 sequences, roughly a tenth observed once, and the top ten hold about a fifth. There are many counts of this clonotype. Its antigen is as yet unknown. The CDR3 sequence is 16 residues long. Per the germline V gene, CDR1 is SNHLY and CDR2 is FYNNEI. V was shortened by 5 bases and J by 10 bases, with 21 bases between the two germline ends. The chain combines TRBV2 with TRBJ1-6, with TRBD1 as a possible D gene (5 bases). This clonotype was sampled from a male donor with ankylosing spondylitis or in good health (not recorded which). Sequencing input: blood, either unsorted or a sorted T cell fraction (not recorded which). Written as DNA, the CDR3 is TGTGCCAGCAGTTATCTATTGGGGGACGGGAGATCACCCCTCCACTTT. It codes for CASSYLLGDGRSPLHF.